The rows below give T cell receptor beta chains drawn from one sample of a study of T-cell memory formation after mild COVID-19. MiXCR, run by TCRdb on the 5' RACE reads, gives a single entry per CDR3 protein. This sample carries roughly 620,000 distinct CDR3 sequences, about 20% of them seen once, and the ten largest clones take 12%. Input material: PBMCs or a T cell subset sorted from them (not recorded which). These receptors originate from an adult woman who had mild COVID-19 (a few samples of this study predate the infection). Cell type and time point are not known. Each CDR3 is given with its conserved first and last residue. A D gene is named only where the DNA matches it firmly. Size values are once, few and many counts, or a class for expanded clones, and some rows have none.

J: TRBJ2-2; size: -; D: TRBD2; V: TRBV20-1; DNA: TGCAGTGCTAGGAGAGCGGGGGCGAACACCGGGGAGCTGTTTTTT; CDR3: CSARRAGANTGELFF
J: TRBJ2-3; size: few; D: -; V: TRBV5-1; DNA: TGCGCCAGCAGCATAATGACAGGACTCAGAGATACGCAGTATTTT; CDR3: CASSIMTGLRDTQYF
J: TRBJ2-7; size: -; D: -; V: TRBV6-2/TRBV6-3; DNA: TGTGCCAGCAGTTACCCTACAGGCCCCTACGAGCAGTACTTC; CDR3: CASSYPTGPYEQYF
J: TRBJ2-3; size: -; D: -; V: TRBV7-3; DNA: TGTGCCAGCAGCTTTCGTCCTGGGGGCACAGATACGCAGTATTTT; CDR3: CASSFRPGGTDTQYF
J: TRBJ2-7; size: few; D: TRBD2; V: TRBV5-1; DNA: TGCGCCAGCAGCTCTCGTGAGACTAGCGGGGGGGCCTCCGAGCAGTACTTC; CDR3: CASSSRETSGGASEQYF
J: TRBJ2-1; size: few; D: TRBD2; V: TRBV3-1; DNA: TGTGCCAGCAGCCAAGTCGGGGGGGGCAATGAGCAGTTCTTC; CDR3: CASSQVGGGNEQFF
J: TRBJ2-1; size: few; D: -; V: TRBV9; DNA: TGTGCCAGCAGTAGACGGGACTCGCTCTACAATGAGCAGTTCTTC; CDR3: CASSRRDSLYNEQFF
J: TRBJ2-2; size: few; D: -; V: TRBV24-1; DNA: TGTGCCACCAGTGAATCAGGGGTGAGGCCCGGGGAGCTGTTTTTT; CDR3: CATSESGVRPGELFF
J: TRBJ2-7; size: -; D: TRBD2; V: TRBV4-3; DNA: TGCGCCAGCAGCCAGCGGGGGTCCTCCTACGAGCAGTACTTC; CDR3: CASSQRGSSYEQYF
J: TRBJ2-7; size: few; D: -; V: TRBV5-1; DNA: TGCGCCAGCAGCCATAATGAACCGGGGGAGCAGTACTTC; CDR3: CASSHNEPGEQYF
J: TRBJ1-1; size: -; D: -; V: TRBV27; DNA: TGTGCCAGCAGTTTTGGTAGACCCCTTTCTGGCACTGAAGCTTTCTTT; CDR3: CASSFGRPLSGTEAFF
J: TRBJ2-7; size: few; D: -; V: TRBV5-1; DNA: TGCGCCAGCAGCTTGTCTGCCCAAGCGATCTACGAGCAGTACTTC; CDR3: CASSLSAQAIYEQYF
J: TRBJ2-1; size: -; D: -; V: TRBV29-1; DNA: TGCAGCGTTGCGGGGACACCGAATGAGCAGTTCTTC; CDR3: CSVAGTPNEQFF
J: TRBJ2-2; size: -; D: TRBD2; V: TRBV10-3; DNA: TGTGCCATCAGCCGAGCGGGAGGGCCTAGGACCGGGGAGCTGTTTTTT; CDR3: CAISRAGGPRTGELFF
J: TRBJ2-4; size: -; D: TRBD2; V: TRBV6-5; DNA: TGTGCCAGCAGTCGGGACGGTGCGGGGGGAAACATTCAGTACTTC; CDR3: CASSRDGAGGNIQYF
J: TRBJ2-1; size: -; D: -; V: TRBV3-1; DNA: TGTGCCAGCAGCCAAGATAGCGCTAGTTTAAATGAGCAGTTCTTC; CDR3: CASSQDSASLNEQFF
J: TRBJ2-4; size: few; D: TRBD1; V: TRBV29-1; DNA: TGCAGCGTTAAAAAGGGGACAGGGACAAAAAACATTCAGTACTTC; CDR3: CSVKKGTGTKNIQYF
J: TRBJ2-1; size: -; D: -; V: TRBV6-5; DNA: TGTGCCAGCAGCGAACAGGGAGTAAGGTCCTACAATGAGCAGTTCTTC; CDR3: CASSEQGVRSYNEQFF
J: TRBJ2-3; size: -; D: TRBD1; V: TRBV29-1; DNA: TGCAGCGTGACAGGGGGAGGCGGACTCACAGATACGCAGTATTTT; CDR3: CSVTGGGGLTDTQYF
J: TRBJ2-5; size: -; D: TRBD2; V: TRBV9; DNA: TGTGCCAGCAGCGAGAGTAGCGGGGGACAGACCCAGTACTTC; CDR3: CASSESSGGQTQYF
J: TRBJ2-1; size: few; D: TRBD2; V: TRBV7-6; DNA: TGTGCCAGCAGCCCAGGGCCGGGACTAGCGGACAATGAGCAGTTCTTC; CDR3: CASSPGPGLADNEQFF
J: TRBJ2-5; size: many; D: TRBD2; V: TRBV7-2; DNA: TGTGCCAGCAGCTTAGGACTAGCGCAAGAGACCCAGTACTTC; CDR3: CASSLGLAQETQYF
J: TRBJ2-7; size: -; D: -; V: TRBV15; DNA: TGTGCCACCAGCAGAGTCGGAGGAAGGGGCTACGAGCAGTACTTC; CDR3: CATSRVGGRGYEQYF
J: TRBJ1-6; size: few; D: -; V: TRBV20-1; DNA: TGCAGTGCTAGAGATCTGCGATGGGGGGGATATAATTCACCCCTCCACTTT; CDR3: CSARDLRWGGYNSPLHF
J: TRBJ2-7; size: few; D: -; V: TRBV15; DNA: TGTGCCACCAGCAGAGAGGGACGGACCCATAGCTCCTACGAGCAGTACTTC; CDR3: CATSREGRTHSSYEQYF
J: TRBJ2-1; size: -; D: TRBD2; V: TRBV7-8; DNA: TGTGCCAGCAGCGTCGGACTAGCTGGGGGCCAGTTCTTC; CDR3: CASSVGLAGGQFF
J: TRBJ1-2; size: few; D: -; V: TRBV2; DNA: TGTGCCAGCAGTGAAGAGGCGTATGCTAACTATGGCTACACCTTC; CDR3: CASSEEAYANYGYTF
J: TRBJ2-7; size: -; D: TRBD1; V: TRBV12-3/TRBV12-4; DNA: TGTGCCAGCAGTTTAGGGGGTTCAGGGGGTGTTGGCGAGCAGTACTTC; CDR3: CASSLGGSGGVGEQYF
J: TRBJ2-7; size: -; D: TRBD1; V: TRBV6-5; DNA: TGTGCCAGCAGTACAAACAGGGGTACCTACGAGCAGTACTTC; CDR3: CASSTNRGTYEQYF
J: TRBJ2-1; size: few; D: TRBD2; V: TRBV12-3/TRBV12-4; DNA: TGTGCCAGCAGTTTCGAAGGGACTAGCGGGAAAGAGAATGAGCAGTTCTTC; CDR3: CASSFEGTSGKENEQFF
J: TRBJ2-1; size: few; D: TRBD2; V: TRBV20-1; DNA: TGCAGTGCTAGAGCTAGCGGGAGGGCCCCTAACTACAATGAGCAGTTCTTC; CDR3: CSARASGRAPNYNEQFF
J: TRBJ2-3; size: few; D: -; V: TRBV21-1; DNA: TGTGCCAGCAGCAAAGGGGCGGAAAAAGCAACCAGCACAGATACGCAGTATTTT; CDR3: CASSKGAEKATSTDTQYF
J: TRBJ1-5; size: -; D: -; V: TRBV5-6; DNA: TGTGCCAGCAGCTTGGCCGCAACTAGCAATCAGCCCCAGCATTTT; CDR3: CASSLAATSNQPQHF
J: TRBJ1-2; size: -; D: -; V: TRBV20-1; DNA: TGCAGTGGTCAAGGGGCAGGGTATGGCTACACCTTC; CDR3: CSGQGAGYGYTF
J: TRBJ1-4; size: -; D: -; V: TRBV7-9; DNA: TGTGCCAGCAGCGGGACGGCCGAAGATCCTAATGAAAAACTGTTTTTT; CDR3: CASSGTAEDPNEKLFF
J: TRBJ2-1; size: many; D: -; V: TRBV12-3/TRBV12-4; DNA: TGTGCCAGCAGTTTAACAGGGAATGAGCAGTTCTTC; CDR3: CASSLTGNEQFF
J: TRBJ1-6; size: -; D: TRBD1; V: TRBV18; DNA: TGTGCCAGCTCACAGGAGGGACAGAATCCTATTTCACCCCTCCACTTT; CDR3: CASSQEGQNPISPLHF
J: TRBJ1-1; size: -; D: -; V: TRBV18; DNA: TGTGCCAGCTCACCGAGCGCCGGGACAAACACCGTGGGGACTGAAGCTTTCTTT; CDR3: CASSPSAGTNTVGTEAFF
J: TRBJ2-5; size: -; D: -; V: TRBV27; DNA: TGTGCCAGCAGTTTATGGGGGGTCCCACAAGAGACCCAGTACTTC; CDR3: CASSLWGVPQETQYF
J: TRBJ2-1; size: -; D: TRBD2; V: TRBV4-2; DNA: TGTGCCAGCAGCCCCATCGGGAGGGCCGAGAATGAGCAGTTCTTC; CDR3: CASSPIGRAENEQFF
J: TRBJ1-2; size: few; D: -; V: TRBV20-1; DNA: TGCAGTGCTAGAGAGGGCAGCACCGCTAACTATGGCTACACCTTC; CDR3: CSAREGSTANYGYTF
J: TRBJ2-3; size: few; D: -; V: TRBV24-1; DNA: TGTGCCACCAGTGATTTGAGAGATCAGGGGCTGGGCACAGATACGCAGTATTTT; CDR3: CATSDLRDQGLGTDTQYF
J: TRBJ2-2; size: few; D: -; V: TRBV20-1; DNA: TGCAGTGCTAAACCCCCCACAGGGCTGAACACCGGGGAGCTGTTTTTT; CDR3: CSAKPPTGLNTGELFF
J: TRBJ2-6; size: -; D: -; V: TRBV10-3; DNA: TGTGCCATCACCCCCGGAGCCTCTGGGGCCAACGTCCTGACTTTC; CDR3: CAITPGASGANVLTF
J: TRBJ1-5; size: few; D: -; V: TRBV20-1; DNA: TGCAGTGCTAGAGATCGGTACAGGATGTCCTGGAGCAATCAGCCCCAGCATTTT; CDR3: CSARDRYRMSWSNQPQHF
J: TRBJ2-7; size: -; D: -; V: TRBV7-8; DNA: TGTGCCAGCAGCCCGGGGGCTGTACAGGGTGGCTCCTACGAGCAGTACTTC; CDR3: CASSPGAVQGGSYEQYF
J: TRBJ2-1; size: few; D: TRBD2; V: TRBV7-9; DNA: TGTGCCAGCAGCGGGACTAGCGGGGGGGAGCTTGGCAATGAGCAGTTCTTC; CDR3: CASSGTSGGELGNEQFF
J: TRBJ1-2; size: -; D: TRBD1; V: TRBV19; DNA: TGTGCCAGTACTCCGGGACAGGGGAACTATGGCTACACCTTC; CDR3: CASTPGQGNYGYTF
J: TRBJ1-1; size: -; D: -; V: TRBV11-2; DNA: TGTGCCAGCAGCTTAGATAAGTCTCTGAAGGCTTTCTTT; CDR3: CASSLDKSLKAFF
J: TRBJ2-2; size: few; D: -; V: TRBV11-3; DNA: TGTGCCAGCAGCACCCGTACCGGGGAGCTGTTTTTT; CDR3: CASSTRTGELFF
J: TRBJ1-4; size: -; D: TRBD1; V: TRBV29-1; DNA: TGCAGCGTTTGGACAGGCCATAATGAAAAACTGTTTTTT; CDR3: CSVWTGHNEKLFF
J: TRBJ2-6; size: few; D: -; V: TRBV7-2; DNA: TGTGCCAGCAGCTTAGTTGCTGGTGGGGCCAACGTCCTGACTTTC; CDR3: CASSLVAGGANVLTF